This TCR beta chain derives from a study of molecular identifiers for immune sequencing clone quantification. Listed TCR primers and previously described methods were used for bulk TCR libraries. TCRdb analysed the PCR reads with MiXCR anew, one entry per CDR3 protein. The sample contains over 600,000 distinct CDR3 sequences, just under 20% of which appear only once. The length of the CDR3 is 13 residues. Germline CDR1 reads SQVTM; CDR2 reads ANQGSEA. This clonotype appeared many times. A junction boundary mismatches the germline segment, possibly from a read error. Naive CD8 library inputs spanned roughly 17,000 to 1,100,000 sorted cells and 10%, 30% or 50% RNA.

The specimen was naive CD8+ T cells from blood, with Jurkat cell RNA spiked in. Subset denoted: FACS-sorted CD8+CD4-CCR7+CD45RA+ naive T cells. The TCR sequence derives from a human donor in good health. Some libraries in this study had Jurkat cell RNA spiked in. This chain connects TRBV29-1 to TRBJ2-7; D might be TRBD2 (6 bases). CDR3 sequence (DNA): TGCAGCGTAACGACGGAGGGTTCCTTCGAGCAGTACTTC. This translates into CSVTTEGSFEQYF.